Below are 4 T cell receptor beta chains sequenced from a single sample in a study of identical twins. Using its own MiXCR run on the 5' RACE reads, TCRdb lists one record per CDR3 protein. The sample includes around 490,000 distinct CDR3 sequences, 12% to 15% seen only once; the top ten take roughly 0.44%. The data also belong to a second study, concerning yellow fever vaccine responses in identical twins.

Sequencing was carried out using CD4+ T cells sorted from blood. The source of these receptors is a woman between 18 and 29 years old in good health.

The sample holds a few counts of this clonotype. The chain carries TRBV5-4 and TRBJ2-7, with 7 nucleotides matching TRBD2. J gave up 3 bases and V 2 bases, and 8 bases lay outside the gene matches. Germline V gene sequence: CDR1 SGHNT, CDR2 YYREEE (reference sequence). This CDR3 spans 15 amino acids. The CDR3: CASSLISAGDYEQYF. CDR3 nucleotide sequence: TGTGCCAGCAGCTTAATTTCGGCGGGGGACTACGAGCAGTACTTC. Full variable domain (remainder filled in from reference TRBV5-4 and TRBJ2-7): ETGVTQSPTHLIKTRGQQVTLRCSSQSGHNTVSWYQQALGQGPQFIFQYYREEENGRGNFPPRFSGLQFPNYSSELNVNALELDDSALYLCASSLISAGDYEQYFGPGTRLTVT.

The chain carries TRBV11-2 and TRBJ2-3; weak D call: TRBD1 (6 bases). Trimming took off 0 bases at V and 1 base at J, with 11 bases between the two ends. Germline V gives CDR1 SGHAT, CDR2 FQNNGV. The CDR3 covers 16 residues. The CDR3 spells CASSLEAAGGTDTQYF. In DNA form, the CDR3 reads TGTGCCAGCAGCTTAGAGGCCGCAGGGGGCACAGATACGCAGTATTTT.

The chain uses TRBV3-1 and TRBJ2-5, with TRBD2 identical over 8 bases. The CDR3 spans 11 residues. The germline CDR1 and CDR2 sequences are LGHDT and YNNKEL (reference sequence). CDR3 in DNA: TGTGCGGCGGGCGGGAGGGAGACCCAGTACTTC. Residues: CAAGGRETQYF.

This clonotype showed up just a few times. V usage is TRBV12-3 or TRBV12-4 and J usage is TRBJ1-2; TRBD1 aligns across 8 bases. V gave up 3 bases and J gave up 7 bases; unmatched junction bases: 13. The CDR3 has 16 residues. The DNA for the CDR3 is TGTGCCAGCAGTTTCGTTGCGGTCAGGGGGCCGGGTGGCTACACCTTC. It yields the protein CASSFVAVRGPGGYTF.